This TCR beta chain was sequenced in a study of graft-versus-host responses after intestinal transplantation. Study-level background: As for transplant type, recipients had multivisceral, liver-intestinal, or isolated intestinal grafts. After anti-thymocyte globulin induction, recipients took tacrolimus and steroids for around three years.

TCRdb keeps only in-frame clones here, not all; method: immunoSEQ multiplex PCR. The sample holds 6,500 to 9,000 clones, about 93% seen once. The junction had 11 bases not matched to a gene; V was cut back by 6 bases and J by 3 bases. The CDR3 has 19 amino acids. Germline CDR1 reads SGHTA; CDR2 reads FQGNSA. Study-wide findings and caveats: Analysis identified GvH clones in recipient marrow, with some appearing first in ileum or blood. The study associated peak circulating GvH clone levels with early post-transplant HvG declines.

Of note for this clone: No antigen is known for it.

This clonotype was obtained from a human patient who received an intestinal transplant, so some T cells may come from the graft donor. Sequencing used PBMCs, obtained 11 days after intestinal transplantation. V and J are TRBV7-2 and TRBJ2-1; 16 bases are a match to TRBD2. CDR3 loop: CASRRTGTSGRALYNEQFF. CDR3 sequence (DNA): TGTGCCAGCAGACGCACCGGGACTAGCGGGAGGGCCCTCTACAATGAGCAGTTCTTC.